This is a list of T cell receptor beta chains from one sample in a study of blood T cell repertoires in COVID-19. The repertoire was sequenced with immunoSEQ multiplex PCR; TCRdb's copy has only in-frame clones and lacks some. The table lists roughly 200,000 clones, just under 90% of them singletons, with about 1.3% in the top ten. Sequenced: PBMCs or T cells enriched from blood (not recorded which). The receptors come from a man aged 30 to 39 who had recovered from COVID-19. CDR3s include the opening cysteine and the closing phenylalanine or tryptophan. The order of the fields is clone size, D gene, J gene, V gene, CDR3 DNA, CDR3 protein. D genes are given only for firm matches. Clone size is shown for a subset of rows, as once, few, many or a class of expanded clone.

few | - | TRBJ2-7 | TRBV14 | TGTGCCAGCAGCCCCCCAGCGGACTACGAGCAGTACTTC | CASSPPADYEQYF
- | - | TRBJ2-1 | TRBV19 | TGTGCCAGTAGTATTGGGGCCAGACAGTTCTTC | CASSIGARQFF
- | - | TRBJ1-1 | TRBV30 | TGTGCCTGGAGCAAACCAACAGGGTTTACGACAGATGAAGCTTTCTTT | CAWSKPTGFTTDEAFF
few | TRBD1 | TRBJ1-2 | TRBV6-1 | TGTGCCAGCAGTGAGGCAGGGGGCGCTTATGGCTACACCTTC | CASSEAGGAYGYTF
- | TRBD2 | TRBJ2-1 | TRBV6-2/TRBV6-3 | TGTGCCAGCAGTTCCCTGACTAGCGGGAAGAATGAGCAGTTCTTC | CASSSLTSGKNEQFF
- | TRBD2 | TRBJ2-1 | TRBV2 | TGTGCCAGCAGTGAAAGTGTAACTAGCGGGAGAGGGCAGTTCTTC | CASSESVTSGRGQFF
- | - | TRBJ2-1 | TRBV4-1 | TGCGCCAGCAGCCAAAGCCTAACGCTCAGGGGCCCTAGGGGGTTTGAGCAGTTCTTC | CASSQSLTLRGPRGFEQFF
- | TRBD2 | TRBJ2-5 | TRBV14 | TGTGCCAGCAGCCGATCAGCGGGAGTCGAAGGGACCCAGTACTTC | CASSRSAGVEGTQYF
- | - | TRBJ2-5 | TRBV6-2/TRBV6-3 | TGTGCCAGCAGCGGACTTTTGTACCAAGAGACCCAGTACTTC | CASSGLLYQETQYF
- | - | TRBJ2-7 | TRBV7-8 | TGTGCCAGCAGCTTCTCTAAAGACTACGAGCAGTACTTC | CASSFSKDYEQYF
- | TRBD2 | TRBJ2-7 | TRBV28 | TGTGCCAGCAGTTCTCTAGCGGGAGTCAGCTACGAGCAGTACTTC | CASSSLAGVSYEQYF
- | - | TRBJ1-5 | TRBV7-5 | TGTGCCAGAAGCCTTACAGGGAAGGAAGATCAGCCCCAGCATTTT | CARSLTGKEDQPQHF
- | - | TRBJ2-3 | TRBV6-2/TRBV6-3 | TGTGCCAGCAGTTCTTGGCGCACAGATACGCAGTATTTT | CASSSWRTDTQYF
few | TRBD1 | TRBJ1-6 | TRBV15 | TGTGCCACCAGCGACAGGGTCAATTCACCCCTCCACTTT | CATSDRVNSPLHF
- | - | TRBJ1-3 | TRBV9 | TGTGCCAGCAGCGTAGATTCGGGAAACACTGGAAACACCATATATTTT | CASSVDSGNTGNTIYF
- | TRBD1 | TRBJ1-2 | TRBV5-1 | TGCGCCACCGCTCAGGGGACAGGGCGGAACTATGGCTACACCTTC | CATAQGTGRNYGYTF
- | - | TRBJ1-2 | TRBV9 | TGTGCCAGCAGAGATAAAAGGTTCAATGAGGAGGGTAACTATGGCTACACCTTC | CASRDKRFNEEGNYGYTF
- | TRBD2 | TRBJ2-7 | TRBV2 | TGTGCCAGCAGGGGACTAGCGAGATACGAGCAGTACTTC | CASRGLARYEQYF
- | - | TRBJ1-5 | TRBV4-1 | TGCGCCAGCAGCCAAGTTCAGGCCAGCAATCAGCCCCAGCATTTT | CASSQVQASNQPQHF
- | TRBD2 | TRBJ2-7 | TRBV7-2 | TGTGCCAGCAGCTTAGTCCAGCGGGGCCCCTACGAGCAGTACTTC | CASSLVQRGPYEQYF
- | TRBD1 | TRBJ2-7 | TRBV19 | TGTGCCAGTAGTATCCAGGAACAGGGGTTCTACGAGCAGTACTTC | CASSIQEQGFYEQYF
- | TRBD2 | TRBJ2-2 | TRBV3-1/TRBV3-2 | TGTGCCAGCAGCCAAGAATGGGAGCGGGGGGCGGCCGGGGAGCTGTTTTTT | CASSQEWERGAAGELFF
- | - | TRBJ1-5 | TRBV28 | TGTGCCAGCAGTTTGGAGCTTAGCAATCAGCCCCAGCATTTT | CASSLELSNQPQHF
- | - | TRBJ2-1 | TRBV30 | TGTGCCAGAGGGCGGAATAGATACAATGAGCAGTTCTTC | CARGRNRYNEQFF
- | TRBD1 | TRBJ1-2 | TRBV11-2 | TGTGCCAGCAGCCCAATGACAGGGGCGAAGGGCTACACCTTC | CASSPMTGAKGYTF
- | TRBD1 | TRBJ1-5 | TRBV4-3 | TGCGCCAGCAGCCCGGGACAGGGGTCAAATCAGCCCCAGCATTTT | CASSPGQGSNQPQHF
- | TRBD2 | TRBJ2-1 | TRBV10-1 | TGCGCCAGCAGTGAGGTGGGGGGGTGGACCTCCTACAATGAGCAGTTCTTC | CASSEVGGWTSYNEQFF
- | - | TRBJ2-5 | TRBV4-3 | TGCGCCAGCAGCCAAGTTGAGGGTGGGGAAGAGACCCAGTACTTC | CASSQVEGGEETQYF
- | TRBD1 | TRBJ2-7 | TRBV3-1/TRBV3-2 | TGTGCCAGCAGCCGACAGGGGGGAACCATCTACGAGCAGTACTTC | CASSRQGGTIYEQYF
once | TRBD1 | TRBJ1-2 | TRBV10-3 | TGTGCCATCAGTGGTAGGAGGACAGGGGAGTATGGCTACACCTTC | CAISGRRTGEYGYTF
- | TRBD1 | TRBJ1-4 | TRBV6-5 | TGTGCCAGCAGCTACGCCGGGACAGGGGTTGAAAAACTGTTTTTT | CASSYAGTGVEKLFF
- | - | TRBJ1-6 | TRBV11-2 | TGTGCCAGCAGCTTAGGACAGAATAATTCACCCCTCCACTTT | CASSLGQNNSPLHF
- | TRBD1 | TRBJ1-1 | TRBV12-3/TRBV12-4 | TGTGCCAGCAGGTTCGCAGGGGGCACTGAAGCTTTCTTT | CASRFAGGTEAFF
few | TRBD1 | TRBJ1-2 | TRBV9 | TGTGCCAGCAGCTCGAGGGGACAGGGGAACTATGGCTACACCTTC | CASSSRGQGNYGYTF
- | - | TRBJ2-7 | TRBV6-5 | TGTGCCAGCAGTTTCAGGGCCCTCGGGGAGCAGTACTTC | CASSFRALGEQYF
- | - | TRBJ1-4 | TRBV7-9 | TGTGCCAGCAGCTTGACAGACTCTTGGGAAAAACTGTTTTTT | CASSLTDSWEKLFF
- | - | TRBJ1-2 | TRBV30 | TGTGCCTGGAAGGCGTCGGGGGATGGCTACACCTTC | CAWKASGDGYTF
once | - | TRBJ1-2 | TRBV27 | TGTGCCAGCAGTCCGACCGGACAGTATGGCTACACCTTC | CASSPTGQYGYTF
- | TRBD1 | TRBJ2-7 | TRBV10-3 | TGTGCCATCAGGCCCGAGACAGGGCCCCTAGGCGAGCAGTACTTC | CAIRPETGPLGEQYF
few | TRBD1 | TRBJ1-1 | TRBV6-2/TRBV6-3 | TGTGCCAGCAGCTTAACTCGACCAGGGGGCCGCCAGACTGAAGCTTTCTTT | CASSLTRPGGRQTEAFF